This TCR beta chain was captured by sequencing in a study of cytomegalovirus exposure and HLA in healthy donors. Looking at the study overall: An earlier analysis found fewer than 140 million unique TCR beta sequences from roughly 170 million T cells.

J was trimmed by 2 bases and V by 3 bases; bases with no gene match: 4. The CDR3 sequence is 14 residues long. Germline V CDR1 and CDR2: LNHDA, SQIVND (reference sequence). 60 Vbeta and 13 Jbeta primers were used in PCR. Produced via immunoSEQ multiplex PCR; TCRdb's table is partial and in-frame only. Altogether more than 85,000 clones are present, around 78% being singletons, with the ten largest covering roughly 2.6%. Notes on the study in general: Beyond CMV serostatus, there was no information to go on about immune exposure.

Sampled while nominally healthy, donors likely had unrecorded immune exposures. This clone was detected only a few times. Its antigen is still unknown. Sequenced material: PBMCs. The receptor was derived from a man aged 35 to 55 in good health and CMV-seronegative. The chain recombines TRBV19 with TRBJ2-7; 7 bases match TRBD2. The CDR3 nucleotides are TGTGCCAGTAGTATTGAGCGGGGCCCCTACGAGCAGTACTTC. This encodes CASSIERGPYEQYF.